This TCR beta chain originates from a study of shared clonotypes between healthy human individuals. The naive CD8 fraction comprised CD45RO-negative cells positively selected for CCR7 and excluded terminally differentiated effector memory CD45RA+ cells. Produced via immunoSEQ multiplex PCR; TCRdb's table is partial and in-frame only. The repertoire holds over 2 million clones, with roughly 95% as singletons. Trimming removed 1 base at V and 5 bases at J, with 11 bases between. This CDR3 contains 14 residues. CDR1 is WNHNN, CDR2 SYGVQD, per germline (reference sequence). The sequence was collected from a young man in good health. J is TRBJ2-5 and V is TRBV10-1; no firm D call. Sequenced: naive CD8+ T cells sorted from blood. The CDR3 nucleotides read TGCGCCAGCAGTGAGTTGGGCGACCTGGAGACCCAGTACTTC. Its protein is CASSELGDLETQYF.